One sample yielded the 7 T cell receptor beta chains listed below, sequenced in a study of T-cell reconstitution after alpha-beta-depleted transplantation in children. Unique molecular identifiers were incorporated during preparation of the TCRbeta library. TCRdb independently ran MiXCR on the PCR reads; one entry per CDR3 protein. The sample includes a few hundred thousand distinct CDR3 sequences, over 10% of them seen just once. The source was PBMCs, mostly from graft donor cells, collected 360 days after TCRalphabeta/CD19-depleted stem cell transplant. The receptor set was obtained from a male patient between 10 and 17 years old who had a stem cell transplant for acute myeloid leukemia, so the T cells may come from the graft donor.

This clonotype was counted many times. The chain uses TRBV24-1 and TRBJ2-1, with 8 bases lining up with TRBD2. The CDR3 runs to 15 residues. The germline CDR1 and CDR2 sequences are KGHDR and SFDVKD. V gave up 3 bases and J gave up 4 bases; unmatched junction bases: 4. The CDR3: CATSDRSGSYNEQFF. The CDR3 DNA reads TGTGCCACCAGTGATCGAAGCGGGAGTTACAATGAGCAGTTCTTC.

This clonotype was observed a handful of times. The CDR3 DNA reads TGCAGTGCCGAGAGCGGGAGCGCTTCCTCCTACGAGCAGTACTTC. It codes for CSAESGSASSYEQYF. The chain links TRBV20-1 to TRBJ2-7; TRBD2 matches at 8 bases. The CDR3 length is 15 residues. V shed 6 bases, J shed 0 bases, and the junction held 10 bases outside the gene matches. The V gene's germline CDR1 is DFQATT and CDR2 SNEGSKA (reference sequence).

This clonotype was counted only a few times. The CDR3 here is CSVVRGANEQFF. In DNA, the CDR3 is TGCAGCGTTGTTAGGGGGGCCAATGAGCAGTTCTTC. This rearrangement joins TRBV29-1 to TRBJ2-1; D tentatively fits TRBD1 or TRBD2 (6 bases each). The CDR3 loop spans 12 amino acids. The V end lost 4 bases, the J end lost 6 bases, and 10 bases lay between the germline ends. In germline, CDR1 is SQVTM, CDR2 ANQGSEA.

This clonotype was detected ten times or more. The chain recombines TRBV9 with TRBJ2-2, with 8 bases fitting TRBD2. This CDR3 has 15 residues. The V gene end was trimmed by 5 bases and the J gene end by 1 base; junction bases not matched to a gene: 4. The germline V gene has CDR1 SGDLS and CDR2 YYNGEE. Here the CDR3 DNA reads TGTGCCAGCAGTGGTCTAGCGGGGAACACCGGGGAGCTGTTTTTT. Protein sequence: CASSGLAGNTGELFF.

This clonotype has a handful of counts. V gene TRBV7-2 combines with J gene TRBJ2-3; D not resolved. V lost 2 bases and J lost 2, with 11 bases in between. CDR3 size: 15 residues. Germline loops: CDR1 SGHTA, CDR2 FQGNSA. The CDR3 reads CASSLPSILTDTQYF. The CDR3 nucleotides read TGTGCCAGCAGCTTACCGAGTATCCTCACAGATACGCAGTATTTT.

The CDR3 here is CASSYDYGTGENIQYF. In DNA form, the CDR3 reads TGTGCCAGCAGTTACGATTATGGGACAGGGGAAAACATTCAGTACTTC. The chain combines TRBV6-5 with TRBJ2-4, with 10 bases matching TRBD1. V was clipped by 2 bases and J by 5 bases; unmatched bases: 6. The CDR3 totals 16 residues. Germline V gene lookup returns CDR1 MNHEY and CDR2 SVGAGI.

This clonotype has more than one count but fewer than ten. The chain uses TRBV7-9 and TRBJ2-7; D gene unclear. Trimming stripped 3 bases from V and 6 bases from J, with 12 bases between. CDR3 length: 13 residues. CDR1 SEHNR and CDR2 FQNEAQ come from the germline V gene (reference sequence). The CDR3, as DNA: TGTGCCAGCAGCTTGTATGGGCTCCCCGAGCAGTACTTC. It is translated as CASSLYGLPEQYF.